This entry lists 9 T cell receptor beta chains sequenced from one sample in a study of radiation and T cells in renal cell carcinoma. Noted time point: baseline pretreatment blood. Treatment described: 15 Gy SBRT to primary tumor, nephrectomy 4 weeks later. Profiling relied on immunoSEQ multiplex PCR, and the TCRdb table lists in-frame clones only, not all of them. The table records approximately 45,000 clones, around 83% of them present only once. Specimen: blood, collected from a patient whose treatment included radiotherapy and nephrectomy. The receptors were sampled from a woman between 65 and 79 years old with renal cell carcinoma.

The chain recombines TRBV5-1 with TRBJ2-5, with 7 bases aligning to TRBD1. V lost 0 bases, J lost 4 bases, and 9 bases stayed unmatched. Per germline, CDR1 SGHRS and CDR2 YFSETQ. The CDR3 has 16 amino acids. The CDR3 DNA reads TGCGCCAGCAGCTTGGCCAGTTATAACAGGGGAGAGACCCAGTACTTC. It codes for CASSLASYNRGETQYF.

This clone is a singleton in its sample. The J gene is TRBJ2-7, the V gene TRBV13; TRBD2 matches at 12 bases. The ends lost 5 bases at V and 4 bases at J; junction bases unmatched: 6. Germline V lookup: CDR1 PRHDT, CDR2 FYEKMQ (reference sequence). CDR3 length: 15 residues. The CDR3 here is CASSLTSGGPYEQYF. The CDR3 coding sequence is TGTGCCAGCAGCCTGACTAGCGGGGGTCCTTACGAGCAGTACTTC.

The chain couples TRBV10-3 to TRBJ2-1; no clear D gene. Trimming took 0 bases from V and 6 from J, leaving 3 bases between them. Germline V lookup: CDR1 ENHRY, CDR2 SYGVKD. CDR3 length: 12 residues. DNA for the CDR3: TGTGCCATCAGTGAGTCGATCAATGAGCAGTTCTTC. Residues: CAISESINEQFF.

The chain links TRBV25-1 to TRBJ1-2, with TRBD1 matching 9 bases. Trimming took 10 bases from V and 7 from J; bases not matched to a gene: 13. Germline-derived CDR1 and CDR2 are MGHDK and SYGVNS. The CDR3 is 14 amino acids. The CDR3 nucleotides are TGTGCCACTAGAGGGGACAGGGTTCTGAGTGGCTACACCTTC. Amino acid sequence: CATRGDRVLSGYTF.

The sample holds a few counts of this clone. The chain joins TRBV19 to TRBJ1-1; 11 bases are shared with TRBD1. V trimming: 5 bases; J trimming: 5 bases; junction bases outside the gene matches: 4. Germline V gives CDR1 LNHDA, CDR2 SQIVND (reference sequence). The CDR3 has 14 amino acids. The CDR3 here is CASSGRDRGTEAFF. The CDR3 DNA sequence: TGTGCCAGTAGTGGCCGGGACAGGGGGACTGAAGCTTTCTTT.

This clone was detected only once. The chain has TRBV25-1 and TRBJ1-5; 9 bases match TRBD1. CDR1 and CDR2 from the germline V gene are MGHDK and SYGVNS. V was pared by 5 bases and J by 4 bases, with 12 bases of the junction left unmatched. The CDR3 loop spans 17 amino acids. The CDR3 sequence is CASSSPLGTGRNQPQHF. In DNA, the CDR3 is TGTGCCAGCAGTAGCCCCCTCGGGACAGGGAGGAATCAGCCCCAGCATTTT.

The chain carries TRBV27 and TRBJ1-2; no reliable D call. This CDR3 comprises 13 residues. Trimming removed 7 bases at V and 2 bases at J, with 11 bases between. The germline gives CDR1 MNHEY, CDR2 SMNVEV (reference sequence). The CDR3: CASTTPGNYGYTF. The CDR3 coding sequence is TGTGCCAGCACCACCCCAGGCAACTATGGCTACACCTTC.

The J gene is TRBJ2-7, the V gene TRBV6-1; 7 bases agree with TRBD2. Germline V gene lookup returns CDR1 MNHNS and CDR2 SASEGT. The V segment lost 2 bases and the J segment 5 bases; nucleotides outside the gene matches: 9. CDR3 length equals 15 residues. CDR3 in DNA: TGTGCCAGCAGTGAAATGGGGGGGATCACAAACGAGCAGTACTTC. It yields the protein CASSEMGGITNEQYF.

The chain couples TRBV7-9 to TRBJ2-1; TRBD1 is a possible D gene (6 bases). V lost 5 bases to trimming and J lost 5 bases, with 10 bases between them. Germline V gene sequence: CDR1 SEHNR, CDR2 FQNEAQ (reference sequence). The CDR3 spans 13 residues. CDR3 protein: CASSHTGNNEQFF. The CDR3 DNA reads TGTGCCAGCAGCCACACAGGGAACAATGAGCAGTTCTTC.